Below, 25 T cell receptor beta chains from the same sample are listed, as sequenced in a study of blood T cell repertoires in COVID-19. Assay: immunoSEQ multiplex PCR; the TCRdb copy retains only in-frame clones and omits some. The table has 150,000 to 200,000 clones, approximately 83% seen once; the top ten hold 9.5% to 13%. The sequencing input was peripheral blood. All receptors come from a human donor with active or convalescent COVID-19. The donor label of this sample is uncertain.

This chain connects TRBV7-2 to TRBJ2-7; 9 bases align to TRBD1. After removal of 3 bases from V and 5 bases from J, the junction contained 2 bases not matched to a gene. Looked up from germline, CDR1 is SGHTA and CDR2 is FQGNSA. The CDR3 runs 13 residues. The CDR3 nucleotides are TGTGCCAGCAGCTTTCGGGACAGGGACGAGCAGTACTTC. Translating gives CASSFRDRDEQYF.

The V gene is TRBV6-2 or TRBV6-3, the J gene TRBJ2-7; D is unresolved. Between the trimmed V and J ends, which lost 4 bases and 2 bases, there was a span of 9 bases. The CDR3 runs 13 residues. Germline CDR1 is MNHEY and CDR2 is SVGEGT. CDR3 DNA sequence: TGTGCCAGCAGTTGGAGCGAGACCTACGAGCAGTACTTC. This codes for CASSWSETYEQYF.

DNA for the CDR3: TGTGCCAGCAGTCTGCAGGGGGCGCGGGAGCAGTACTTC. It specifies CASSLQGAREQYF. The genes are TRBV12-3 or TRBV12-4 and TRBJ2-7; the match to TRBD1 covers 8 bases. Trimming at V came to 5 bases and at J to 7 bases, leaving 7 bases not matched to a gene. CDR3 length equals 13 residues.

This chain uses TRBV18 with TRBJ2-6, with unresolved D. Germline V CDR1 and CDR2: KGHSH, LQKENI. V was clipped by 3 bases and J by 0 bases, with 9 bases between them. This CDR3 has 16 residues. The CDR3 loop reads CASSPAGFSGANVLTF. CDR3 sequence (DNA): TGTGCCAGCTCACCGGCCGGGTTCTCTGGGGCCAACGTCCTGACTTTC.

Within the sample, this clone is medium-sized (0.01 to 0.1%). This chain joins TRBV9 and TRBJ2-1; TRBD2 matches at 9 bases. This CDR3 contains 16 residues. The V and J ends lost 2 bases and 4 bases, in that order; junction bases with no gene match: 7. Per germline, CDR1 SGDLS and CDR2 YYNGEE. The CDR3 region has the DNA TGTGCCAGCAGCGTGGATGCTAGCGGGGTGTACAATGAGCAGTTCTTC. It encodes CASSVDASGVYNEQFF.

The chain carries TRBV6-2 or TRBV6-3 and TRBJ1-1, with 7 bases lining up with TRBD1. Germline trimming cut 5 bases from V and 4 bases from J; bases unmatched to any gene: 7. Germline-derived CDR1 and CDR2 are MNHEY and SVGEGT. The CDR3 loop spans 14 amino acids. The CDR3 protein is CASSLTDRITEAFF. The CDR3 coding sequence is TGTGCCAGCAGTCTTACGGACAGGATCACTGAAGCTTTCTTT.

The chain couples TRBV18 to TRBJ2-7; TRBD2 might be the D (5 bases). With 1 base removed from V and 1 base from J, the gap between germline ends came to 5 bases. This CDR3 contains 13 residues. Germline V gene data show CDR1 as KGHSH and CDR2 as LQKENI. The CDR3 sequence: CASSPRESYEQYF. DNA for the CDR3: TGTGCCAGCTCACCACGGGAGTCCTACGAGCAGTACTTC. Variable domain in full (rest from reference TRBV18 and TRBJ2-7): NAGVMQNPRHLVRRRGQEARLRCSPMKGHSHVYWYRQLPEEGLKFMVYLQKENIIDESGMPKERFSAEFPKEGPSILRIQQVVRGDSAAYFCASSPRESYEQYFGPGTRLTVT.

This sequence joins TRBV30 and TRBJ2-7; maybe TRBD2 (5 bases). The CDR3 contains 15 residues. Germline CDR1 reads GTSNPN; CDR2 reads SVGIG (reference sequence). V shed 0 bases and J shed 2 bases, with 14 bases lying between them. The DNA for the CDR3 is TGTGCCTGGAGTGTGGGTTTGGCGAGGGCCTACGAGCAGTACTTC. This codes for CAWSVGLARAYEQYF. Based on the CDR3 plus reference TRBV30 and TRBJ2-7, the full variable domain is SQTIHQWPATLVQPVGSPLSLECTVEGTSNPNLYWYRQAAGRGLQLLFYSVGIGQISSEVPQNLSASRPQDRQFILSSKKLLLSDSGFYLCAWSVGLARAYEQYFGPGTRLTVT.

The chain carries TRBV4-2 and TRBJ1-4; 10 bases fit TRBD1. Trimming cost V 2 bases and J 1 base; bases outside gene matches: 13. Germline CDR1 and CDR2: LGHNA and YNFKEQ. The CDR3 is made up of 20 amino acids. In DNA form, the CDR3 reads TGTGCCAGCAGCCAATCAAGGAGGACAGGGGGGACGGTAACTAATGAAAAACTGTTTTTT. This encodes CASSQSRRTGGTVTNEKLFF.

The V and J genes are TRBV10-3 and TRBJ1-1; D gene unclear. The V gene lost 10 bases and the J gene lost 2 bases, with 14 bases spanning the gap. This CDR3 is 13 amino acids long. CDR1 ENHRY and CDR2 SYGVKD come from the germline V gene. As DNA, the CDR3 is TGTGCCACCATACCTACGACAAACACTGAAGCTTTCTTT. Encoded protein: CATIPTTNTEAFF.

This clone occurred once. This chain connects TRBV19 to TRBJ1-2, with D hard to call. The CDR3 has 12 amino acids. With 4 bases removed from V and 6 bases from J, the gap between germline ends came to 9 bases. CDR1 is LNHDA and CDR2 is SQIVND in the germline V gene (reference sequence). This CDR3 reads CASSTQVDGYTF. CDR3 coding DNA: TGTGCCAGTAGTACCCAGGTGGATGGCTACACCTTC.

The chain uses TRBV28 and TRBJ1-1, with D possibly matching TRBD1 (6 bases). Germline assignment: CDR1 MDHEN and CDR2 SYDVKM. The V end lost 3 bases, the J end lost 4 bases, and 9 bases lay between the germline ends. The CDR3 spans 13 residues. The CDR3: CASSFRGGTEAFF. The CDR3 DNA reads as TGTGCCAGCAGTTTCCGAGGGGGCACTGAAGCTTTCTTT.

The rearrangement joins TRBV4-2 to TRBJ1-2; 7 nucleotides line up with TRBD1. The length of the CDR3 is 16 residues. Germline V lookup: CDR1 LGHNA, CDR2 YNFKEQ. J lost 5 bases, V lost 4 bases, and 13 bases had no gene match. The CDR3 bases are TGTGCCAGCAGCCGCACACTACAGGGGTTAAGGTATGGCTACACCTTC. This gives the protein CASSRTLQGLRYGYTF.

This sequence joins TRBV9 and TRBJ2-2; TRBD1 matches at 10 bases. Trimming at V came to 5 bases and at J to 6 bases, leaving 7 bases not matched to a gene. The CDR3 has 15 amino acids. Germline V lookup: CDR1 SGDLS, CDR2 YYNGEE. The CDR3 protein is CASSGGQGLAGELFF. CDR3 DNA sequence: TGTGCCAGCAGTGGGGGACAGGGGTTAGCCGGGGAGCTGTTTTTT. The full variable domain, rest sourced from reference TRBV9 and TRBJ2-2, is DSGVTQTPKHLITATGQRVTLRCSPRSGDLSVYWYQQSLDQGLQFLIQYYNGEERAKGNILERFSAQQFPDLHSELNLSSLELGDSALYFCASSGGQGLAGELFFGEGSRLTVL.

The chain recombines TRBV2 with TRBJ1-6; TRBD1 is a possible D gene (5 bases). From germline, CDR1 is SNHLY and CDR2 FYNNEI. Deletions cut 8 bases from V and 0 bases from J, with 11 bases between. This CDR3 contains 15 residues. The CDR3 bases are TGTGCCAGCGTCACACAGGCCTCCTATAATTCACCCCTCCACTTT. Its translation: CASVTQASYNSPLHF.

The CDR3 spells CASSFLEGQGAHEQYF. The CDR3 DNA sequence: TGTGCCAGCAGTTTTCTAGAGGGACAGGGGGCCCACGAGCAGTACTTC. The V call is TRBV27, the J call TRBJ2-7, with TRBD1 matching over 12 bases. The CDR3 totals 16 residues. Trimming at V came to 3 bases and at J to 5 bases, leaving 8 bases not matched to a gene. Germline CDR1 and CDR2: MNHEY and SMNVEV (reference sequence).

The rearrangement uses TRBV12-3 or TRBV12-4 and TRBJ2-5, with 7 bases that match TRBD2. The CDR3 has 13 amino acids. Losses at the gene ends were 6 bases for V and 5 bases for J; bases not matched to a gene: 6. CDR3 in amino acids: CASSRLAAETQYF. The CDR3 DNA reads TGTGCCAGCAGCAGACTAGCTGCGGAGACCCAGTACTTC.

The gene calls are TRBV2 and TRBJ2-3, with a possible D match to TRBD2 (6 bases). V was trimmed by 1 base and J by 1 base, leaving 9 bases between them. This CDR3 contains 15 residues. CDR1 and CDR2 (germline): SNHLY, FYNNEI. The CDR3 region is CASSEGGDRTDTQYF. In nucleotides, the CDR3 is TGTGCCAGCAGTGAAGGGGGGGACCGCACAGATACGCAGTATTTT. Complete variable domain (other parts from reference TRBV2 and TRBJ2-3): EPEVTQTPSHQVTQMGQEVILRCVPISNHLYFYWYRQILGQKVEFLVSFYNNEISEKSEIFDDQFSVERPDGSNFTLKIRSTKLEDSAMYFCASSEGGDRTDTQYFGPGTRLTVL.

This clone came up a few times. This chain connects TRBV20-1 to TRBJ2-2; TRBD2 agrees at 9 bases. This CDR3 is built from 16 residues. With 3 bases clipped from V and 6 bases from J, the junction kept 11 bases outside the gene matches. In germline, CDR1 is DFQATT, CDR2 SNEGSKA (reference sequence). The CDR3 loop reads CSASNPSGRWAGELFF. In nucleotides, the CDR3 is TGCAGTGCTAGTAACCCCAGCGGGAGGTGGGCCGGGGAGCTGTTTTTT.

This chain connects TRBV10-3 to TRBJ2-1; no clear D. The CDR3 has 13 residues. The germline CDR1 and CDR2 sequences are ENHRY and SYGVKD. V was clipped by 5 bases and J by 0 bases, with 5 bases between them. This CDR3 reads CAISPLSYNEQFF. The CDR3 DNA follows: TGTGCCATCAGTCCTCTCTCCTACAATGAGCAGTTCTTC.

The chain joins TRBV30 to TRBJ1-2; D is undetermined. The length of the CDR3 is 14 residues. Deletions cut 0 bases from V and 4 bases from J, with 12 bases between. Germline V gene data show CDR1 as GTSNPN and CDR2 as SVGIG (reference sequence). The CDR3 loop reads CAWSVRAGSYGYTF. The CDR3 DNA is TGTGCCTGGAGTGTACGGGCGGGATCCTATGGCTACACCTTC.

The chain couples TRBV11-2 to TRBJ2-1; 12 bases map to TRBD2. V shed 0 bases and J 3 bases; nucleotides not matched to a gene: 6. Germline V gene lookup returns CDR1 SGHAT and CDR2 FQNNGV. The CDR3 covers 18 residues. The DNA for the CDR3 is TGTGCCAGCAGCTTAGATCTAGCGGGAGGGCCTGGCTACAATGAGCAGTTCTTC. Protein sequence: CASSLDLAGGPGYNEQFF.

The sample holds a few counts of this clone. The J gene is TRBJ1-6, the V gene TRBV6-5; 8 nucleotides align to TRBD1. The length of the CDR3 is 14 residues. V lost 8 bases to trimming and J lost 5 bases; unmatched junction nucleotides: 5. In germline, CDR1 is MNHEY, CDR2 SVGAGI. The CDR3: CASGRDRHNSPLHF. Written as DNA, the CDR3 is TGTGCCAGCGGGCGGGACAGGCATAATTCACCCCTCCACTTT.

The genes are TRBV28 and TRBJ1-4, with D maybe TRBD1 (5 bases). Germline lookup yields CDR1 MDHEN and CDR2 SYDVKM. CDR3 size: 14 residues. V was pared by 7 bases and J by 0 bases, with 9 bases between. The CDR3 protein is CASTLTATNEKLFF. The CDR3 DNA reads TGTGCCAGCACCCTGACAGCAACTAATGAAAAACTGTTTTTT.

The chain combines TRBV20-1 with TRBJ1-1, with 7 nucleotides matching TRBD1. Germline V CDR1 and CDR2: DFQATT, SNEGSKA (reference sequence). Trimming at V came to 7 bases and at J to 5 bases, leaving 4 bases not matched to a gene. CDR3 length: 11 residues. The CDR3 sequence is CSVLRGTEAFF. The DNA for the CDR3 is TGCAGTGTACTCAGGGGGACTGAAGCTTTCTTT.